The rows below give T cell receptor beta chains drawn from one sample of a study of CD8 T cells in ankylosing spondylitis. TCRdb re-analysed the 5' RACE reads in MiXCR, keeping a single row per CDR3 protein. The data show under 250,000 distinct CDR3 sequences, around 10% seen once. Sequencing input: blood, either unsorted or a sorted T cell fraction (not recorded which). The receptors here all came from a male donor with ankylosing spondylitis or in good health (not recorded which). The CDR3 runs from the conserved cysteine through the conserved F or W. The D gene is left open where the match is weak. Expanded clones are given a class, and other clones once, few, many or no size at all.

clone size	V gene	J gene	D gene	CDR3 protein	CDR3 DNA
many	TRBV3-1	TRBJ1-1	.	CASRNRASRTEAFF	TGTGCCAGCCGAAACAGGGCAAGTAGGACTGAAGCTTTCTTT
many	TRBV15	TRBJ2-5	.	CAITVDEYQETQYF	TGTGCCATCACAGTTGACGAATACCAAGAGACCCAGTACTTC
many	TRBV12-3/TRBV12-4	TRBJ1-2	.	CASSLSGGYTF	TGTGCCAGCAGTTTAAGTGGTGGCTACACCTTC
once	TRBV4-1	TRBJ1-2	TRBD1	CASSHVFRDRGKSGYTF	TGCGCCAGCAGCCACGTATTCCGGGACAGGGGTAAAAGTGGCTACACCTTC
.	TRBV6-5	TRBJ1-6	TRBD1	CASSQTSYRGANSPLHF	TGTGCCAGCAGCCAAACGTCATACAGGGGAGCTAATTCACCCCTCCACTTT
.	TRBV11-2	TRBJ2-7	.	CASSLEAGDYEQYF	TGTGCCAGCAGCTTAGAAGCGGGTGACTACGAGCAGTACTTC
.	TRBV11-2	TRBJ1-1	TRBD1	CASSPTGGWNTEAFF	TGTGCCAGCAGCCCCACAGGGGGCTGGAACACTGAAGCTTTCTTT
.	TRBV5-1	TRBJ2-1	TRBD2	CASSLEGTSENEQFF	TGCGCCAGCAGCTTGGAAGGGACTAGTGAAAATGAGCAGTTCTTC
many	TRBV5-1	TRBJ2-3	TRBD2	CASSPARLAETDTQYF	TGCGCCAGCAGCCCGGCCCGACTAGCGGAAACAGATACGCAGTATTTT
.	TRBV5-1	TRBJ2-1	.	CASSFNQPNEQFF	TGCGCCAGCAGCTTCAATCAGCCCAATGAGCAGTTCTTC
many	TRBV29-1	TRBJ2-7	TRBD1	CSGTGTDSYEQYF	TGCAGTGGAACCGGGACAGATTCCTACGAGCAGTACTTC
.	TRBV7-6	TRBJ2-1	.	CASSLGLPSYNEQFF	TGTGCCAGCAGCTTAGGTCTACCCTCCTACAATGAGCAGTTCTTC
many	TRBV5-1	TRBJ2-3	.	CASSLTSASTGGTQYF	TGCGCCAGCAGCTTGACGTCAGCCTCCACCGGTGGGACGCAGTATTTT
.	TRBV2	TRBJ2-5	TRBD1	CASRDRGHQETQYF	TGTGCCAGCAGGGACAGGGGGCACCAAGAGACCCAGTACTTC
.	TRBV9	TRBJ2-7	TRBD2	CACSGLAGTYEQYF	TGTGCCTGTAGCGGGCTAGCGGGGACCTACGAGCAGTACTTC
.	TRBV15	TRBJ1-3	.	CATSTDLGNTIYF	TGTGCCACCAGCACAGACCTCGGAAACACCATATATTTT
many	TRBV20-1	TRBJ2-2	.	CSAGGSTGELFF	TGCAGTGCTGGAGGGAGCACCGGGGAGCTGTTTTTT
many	TRBV20-1	TRBJ2-7	.	CSAPGPTYEQYF	TGCAGTGCGCCGGGACCGACCTACGAGCAGTACTTC
many	TRBV5-1	TRBJ1-1	TRBD1	CASSLQGDTEAFF	TGCGCCAGCAGCTTACAGGGGGACACTGAAGCTTTCTTT
many	TRBV7-8	TRBJ1-1	.	CASSLVRREAFF	TGTGCCAGCAGCTTAGTAAGGAGGGAAGCTTTCTTT
many	TRBV5-1	TRBJ1-5	.	CASSYGLGGNQPQHF	TGCGCCAGCAGCTACGGCTTAGGGGGCAATCAGCCCCAGCATTTT
.	TRBV3-1	TRBJ2-3	TRBD2	CASSQGEGDTQYF	TGTGCCAGCAGCCAAGGGGAGGGAGATACGCAGTATTTT
many	TRBV21-1	TRBJ2-7	.	CASSRSYWGEQYF	TGTGCCAGCAGCAGGTCATATTGGGGCGAGCAGTACTTC
few	TRBV7-2	TRBJ2-4	.	CASSPPGGGQNIQYF	TGTGCCAGCAGCCCACCTGGAGGGGGGCAAAACATTCAGTACTTC